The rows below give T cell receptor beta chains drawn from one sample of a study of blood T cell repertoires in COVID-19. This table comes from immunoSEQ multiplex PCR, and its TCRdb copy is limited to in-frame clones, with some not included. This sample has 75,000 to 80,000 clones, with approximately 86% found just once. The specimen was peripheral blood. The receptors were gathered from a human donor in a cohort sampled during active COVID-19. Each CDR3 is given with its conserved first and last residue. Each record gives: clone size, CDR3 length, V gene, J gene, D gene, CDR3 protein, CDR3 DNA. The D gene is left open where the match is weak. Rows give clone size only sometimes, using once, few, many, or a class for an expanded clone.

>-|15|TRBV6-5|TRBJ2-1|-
CASSSSPGRANEQFF
TGTGCCAGCAGTTCCTCCCCGGGCAGGGCCAATGAGCAGTTCTTC
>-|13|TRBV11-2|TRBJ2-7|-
CAIRDTRNYEQYF
TGTGCCATCCGGGACACGAGAAACTACGAGCAGTACTTC
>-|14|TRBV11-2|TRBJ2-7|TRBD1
CASSLYRGSYEQYF
TGTGCCAGCAGCCTCTACAGGGGATCCTACGAGCAGTACTTC
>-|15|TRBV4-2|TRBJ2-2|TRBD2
CASQRAAGGPGELFF
TGTGCCAGCCAGAGGGCAGCGGGAGGGCCCGGGGAGCTGTTTTTT
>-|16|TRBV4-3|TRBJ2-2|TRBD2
CASSQEQRGGGGELFF
TGCGCCAGCAGCCAAGAGCAGCGGGGGGGTGGCGGGGAGCTGTTTTTT
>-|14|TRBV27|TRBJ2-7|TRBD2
CASSLAGSSYEQYF
TGTGCCAGCAGCTTAGCGGGAAGCTCCTACGAGCAGTACTTC
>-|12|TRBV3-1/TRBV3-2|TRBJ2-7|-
CASSRRVEKQYF
TGTGCCAGCAGCCGGAGAGTAGAGAAGCAGTACTTC
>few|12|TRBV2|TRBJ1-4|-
CASSQTGGKLFF
TGTGCCAGCAGTCAGACGGGCGGGAAACTGTTTTTT
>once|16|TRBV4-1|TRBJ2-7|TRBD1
CASSHLKLTGLGEQYF
TGCGCCAGCAGCCACCTGAAACTGACAGGGCTCGGCGAGCAGTACTTC
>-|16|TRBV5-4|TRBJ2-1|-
CASSLGGASSYNEQFF
TGTGCCAGCAGCTTGGGAGGTGCATCCTCCTACAATGAGCAGTTCTTC
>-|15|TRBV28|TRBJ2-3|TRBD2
CASSFTSGATDTQYF
TGTGCCAGCAGTTTTACTAGCGGGGCCACAGATACGCAGTATTTT
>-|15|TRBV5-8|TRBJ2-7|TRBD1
CASSFRDRGLGEQYF
TGTGCCAGCAGCTTCCGGGACAGGGGGCTCGGCGAGCAGTACTTC
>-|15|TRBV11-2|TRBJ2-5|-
CASSLWGRLGETQYF
TGTGCCAGCAGCTTATGGGGCAGGCTGGGGGAGACCCAGTACTTC
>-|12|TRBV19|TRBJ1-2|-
CASSMGDYGYTF
TGTGCCAGTAGTATGGGAGACTATGGCTACACCTTC
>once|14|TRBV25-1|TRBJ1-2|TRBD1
CASSEFYRGQGYTF
TGTGCCAGCAGTGAATTTTACAGGGGGCAAGGCTACACCTTC
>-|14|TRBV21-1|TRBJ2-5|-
CASSMRRGQETQYF
TGTGCCAGCAGCATGAGAAGGGGGCAAGAGACCCAGTACTTC
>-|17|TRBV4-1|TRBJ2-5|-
CASSQEGGVGSQETQYF
TGCGCCAGCAGCCAAGAAGGAGGAGTGGGAAGCCAAGAGACCCAGTACTTC
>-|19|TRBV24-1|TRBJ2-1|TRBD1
CATSDLNSEDRGSYNEQFF
TGTGCCACCAGTGATTTGAATTCCGAGGACAGGGGTTCCTACAATGAGCAGTTCTTC
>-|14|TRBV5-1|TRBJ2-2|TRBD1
CASRWTGNTGELFF
TGCGCCAGCAGGTGGACAGGGAACACCGGGGAGCTGTTTTTT
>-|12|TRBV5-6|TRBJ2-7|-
CASSLSRDEQYF
TGTGCCAGCAGCTTATCCAGGGACGAGCAGTACTTC
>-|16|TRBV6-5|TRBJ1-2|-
CASSYGRTSANYGYTF
TGTGCCAGCAGTTACGGAAGGACATCAGCTAACTATGGCTACACCTTC
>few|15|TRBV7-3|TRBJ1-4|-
CASSHGHVDNEKLFF
TGTGCCAGCAGTCACGGACATGTTGACAATGAAAAACTGTTTTTT
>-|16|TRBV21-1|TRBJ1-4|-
CASTYEPGRGFEKLFF
TGTGCCAGCACTTATGAACCTGGCAGGGGTTTTGAAAAACTGTTTTTT
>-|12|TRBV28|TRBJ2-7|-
CASSFPSYEQYF
TGTGCCAGCAGTTTCCCTTCGTACGAGCAGTACTTC
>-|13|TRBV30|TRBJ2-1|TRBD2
CAWASGGYNEQFF
TGTGCCTGGGCTAGCGGGGGGTACAATGAGCAGTTCTTC
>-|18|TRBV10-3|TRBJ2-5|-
CAISENDPPTRYQETQYF
TGTGCCATCAGTGAGAATGACCCCCCGACTAGATACCAAGAGACCCAGTACTTC
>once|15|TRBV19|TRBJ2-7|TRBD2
CASSGTSGLSYEQYF
TGTGCCAGTAGTGGGACTAGCGGGCTTTCCTACGAGCAGTACTTC